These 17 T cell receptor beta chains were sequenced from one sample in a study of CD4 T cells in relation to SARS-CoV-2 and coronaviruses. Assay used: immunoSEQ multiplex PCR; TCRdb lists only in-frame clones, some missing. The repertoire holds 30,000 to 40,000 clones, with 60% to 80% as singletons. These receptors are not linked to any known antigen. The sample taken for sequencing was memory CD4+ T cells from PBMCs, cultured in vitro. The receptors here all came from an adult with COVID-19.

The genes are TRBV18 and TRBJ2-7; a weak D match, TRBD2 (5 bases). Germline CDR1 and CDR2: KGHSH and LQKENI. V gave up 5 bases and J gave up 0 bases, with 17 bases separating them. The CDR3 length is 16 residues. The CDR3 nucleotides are TGTGCCAGCTCATCAACGGCGAGTCGGGGCTCCTACGAGCAGTACTTC. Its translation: CASSSTASRGSYEQYF.

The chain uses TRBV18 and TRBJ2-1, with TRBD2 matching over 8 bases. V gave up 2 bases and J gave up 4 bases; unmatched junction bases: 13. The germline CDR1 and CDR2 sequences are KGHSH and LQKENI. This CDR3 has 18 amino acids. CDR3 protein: CASSPGGGRSGGYNEQFF. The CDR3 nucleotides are TGTGCCAGCTCACCAGGTGGGGGTCGGAGCGGGGGATACAATGAGCAGTTCTTC.

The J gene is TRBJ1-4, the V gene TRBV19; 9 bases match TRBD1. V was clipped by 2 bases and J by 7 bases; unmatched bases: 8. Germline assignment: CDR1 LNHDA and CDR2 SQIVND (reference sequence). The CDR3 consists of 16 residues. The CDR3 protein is CASSITGGQGREKLFF. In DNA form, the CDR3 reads TGTGCCAGTAGTATAACTGGGGGACAGGGACGTGAAAAACTGTTTTTT.

CDR3 sequence reads: CAISAGGVRGTEAFF. DNA for the CDR3: TGTGCCATCAGTGCGGGGGGGGTCCGGGGCACTGAAGCTTTCTTT. V and J are TRBV10-3 and TRBJ1-1, with D tentatively TRBD1 (5 bases). This CDR3 is built from 15 residues. Trimming cost V 4 bases and J 4 bases, with 16 bases left between them. CDR1 and CDR2 from the germline V gene are ENHRY and SYGVKD.

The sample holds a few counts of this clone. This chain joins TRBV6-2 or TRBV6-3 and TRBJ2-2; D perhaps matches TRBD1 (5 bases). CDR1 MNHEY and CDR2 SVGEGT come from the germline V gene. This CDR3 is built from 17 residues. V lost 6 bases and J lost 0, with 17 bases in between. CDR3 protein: CASSRVPGFANTGELFF. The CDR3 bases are TGTGCCAGCAGCCGCGTCCCAGGGTTCGCGAACACCGGGGAGCTGTTTTTT.

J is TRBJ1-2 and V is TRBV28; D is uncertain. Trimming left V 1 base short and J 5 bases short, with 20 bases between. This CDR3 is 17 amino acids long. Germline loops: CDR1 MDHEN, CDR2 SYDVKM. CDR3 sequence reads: CASSLYITGGSMYGYTF. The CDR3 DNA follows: TGTGCCAGCAGTTTATACATTACGGGAGGGAGCATGTATGGCTACACCTTC.

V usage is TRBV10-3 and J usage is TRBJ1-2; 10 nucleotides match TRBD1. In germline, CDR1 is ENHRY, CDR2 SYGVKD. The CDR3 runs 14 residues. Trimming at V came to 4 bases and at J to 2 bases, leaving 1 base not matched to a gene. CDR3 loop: CAISGDRGNYGYTF. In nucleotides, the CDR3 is TGTGCCATCAGTGGGGACAGGGGCAACTATGGCTACACCTTC.

CDR3 nucleotide sequence: TGCGCCAGCAGTGCCCAAGCGAACACCGGGGAGCTGTTTTTT. It encodes CASSAQANTGELFF. The chain joins TRBV5-1 to TRBJ2-2; D remains ambiguous. Germline CDR1 and CDR2: SGHRS and YFSETQ. The CDR3 runs to 14 residues. V dropped 5 bases and J dropped 0 bases, with 8 bases sitting between them.

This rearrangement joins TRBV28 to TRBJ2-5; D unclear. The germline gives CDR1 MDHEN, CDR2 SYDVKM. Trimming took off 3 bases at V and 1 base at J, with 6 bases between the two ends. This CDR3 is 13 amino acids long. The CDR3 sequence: CASSFGFQETQYF. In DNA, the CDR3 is TGTGCCAGCAGTTTCGGCTTCCAAGAGACCCAGTACTTC.

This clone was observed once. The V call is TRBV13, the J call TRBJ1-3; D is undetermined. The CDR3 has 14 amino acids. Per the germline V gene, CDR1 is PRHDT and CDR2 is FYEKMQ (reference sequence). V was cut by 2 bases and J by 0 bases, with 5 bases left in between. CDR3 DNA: TGTGCCAGCAGCTTAAAGCCCTCTGGAAACACCATATATTTT. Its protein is CASSLKPSGNTIYF.

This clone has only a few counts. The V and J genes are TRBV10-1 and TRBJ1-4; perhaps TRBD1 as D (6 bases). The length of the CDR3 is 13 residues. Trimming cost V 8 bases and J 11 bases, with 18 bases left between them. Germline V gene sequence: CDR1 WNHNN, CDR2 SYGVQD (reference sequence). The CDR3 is CASGGGDRLKLFF. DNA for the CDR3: TGCGCCAGCGGGGGCGGGGACCGGCTTAAACTGTTTTTT.

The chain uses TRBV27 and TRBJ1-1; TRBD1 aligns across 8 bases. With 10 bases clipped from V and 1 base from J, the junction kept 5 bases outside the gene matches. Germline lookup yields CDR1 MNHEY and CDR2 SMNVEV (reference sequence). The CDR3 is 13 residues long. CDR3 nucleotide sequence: TGTGCCAACAGGGGGGCGCGGAACACTGAAGCTTTCTTT. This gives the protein CANRGARNTEAFF.

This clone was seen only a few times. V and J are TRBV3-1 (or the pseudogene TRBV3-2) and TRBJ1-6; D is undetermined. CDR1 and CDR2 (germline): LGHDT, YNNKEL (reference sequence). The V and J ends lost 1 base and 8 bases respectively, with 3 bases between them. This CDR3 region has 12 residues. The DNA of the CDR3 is TGTGCCAGCAGCCAAGGACATTCACCCCTCCACTTT. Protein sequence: CASSQGHSPLHF.

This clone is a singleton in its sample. This CDR3 is CASSPTEWERETQYF. CDR3 nucleotide sequence: TGTGCCAGCTCACCCACCGAATGGGAGCGGGAGACCCAGTACTTC. J is TRBJ2-5 and V is TRBV18; possibly TRBD2 for D (5 bases). Germline loops: CDR1 KGHSH, CDR2 LQKENI. The CDR3 totals 15 residues. Trimming pared 3 bases from V and 5 bases from J, leaving 16 bases between. The full variable domain, rest sourced from reference TRBV18 and TRBJ2-5, is NAGVMQNPRHLVRRRGQEARLRCSPMKGHSHVYWYRQLPEEGLKFMVYLQKENIIDESGMPKERFSAEFPKEGPSILRIQQVVRGDSAAYFCASSPTEWERETQYFGPGTRLLVL.

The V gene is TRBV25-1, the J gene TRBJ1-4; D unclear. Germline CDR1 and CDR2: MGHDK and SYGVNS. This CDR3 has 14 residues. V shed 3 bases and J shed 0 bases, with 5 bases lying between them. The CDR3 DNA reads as TGTGCCAGCAGTGAGATTACAACTAATGAAAAACTGTTTTTT. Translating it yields CASSEITTNEKLFF.

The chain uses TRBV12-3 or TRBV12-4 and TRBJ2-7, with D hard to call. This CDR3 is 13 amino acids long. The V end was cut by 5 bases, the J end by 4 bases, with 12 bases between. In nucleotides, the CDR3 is TGTGCCAGCAGTCCGGGCGTTAAATACGAGCAGTACTTC. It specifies CASSPGVKYEQYF.

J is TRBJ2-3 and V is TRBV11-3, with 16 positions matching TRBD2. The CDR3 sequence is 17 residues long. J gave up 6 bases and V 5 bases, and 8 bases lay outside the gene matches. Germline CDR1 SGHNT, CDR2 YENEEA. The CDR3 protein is CASSGGTSGRAGDTQYF. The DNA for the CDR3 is TGTGCCAGCAGCGGAGGGACTAGCGGGAGGGCCGGGGATACGCAGTATTTT.